This passage covers 29 T cell receptor beta chains from one sample sequenced in a study of tumor-infiltrating lymphocytes in primary liver carcinoma. For blood RNA, unsorted whole blood served as the source, and germline DNA was extracted too. TCR beta cDNA was reverse-transcribed from 400 to 500 ng of total RNA. The reaction used a constant-region primer and ProtoScript II reverse transcriptase. Library construction for TCR beta comprised three nested multiplex PCR rounds performed with slightly modified ARM-PCR. It was with TRBV1-TRBV30 forward primers and a C-beta reverse primer that the first two PCR rounds were run, at approximately 10 cycles each. TCRdb re-called the multiplex PCR reads with MiXCR, one entry per CDR3 protein. The sample shows about 180,000 distinct CDR3 sequences, 50% to 75% of them seen only once. Material for sequencing was peripheral blood. The receptor source for this set is a man aged 35-49 years with primary liver carcinoma and hepatitis B virus infection.

This clonotype appeared a few times. The gene calls are TRBV12-3 or TRBV12-4 and TRBJ2-7; 13 bases map to TRBD2. J lost 3 bases, V lost 1 base, and 9 bases had no gene match. The CDR3 has 18 residues. The CDR3 DNA follows: TGTGCCAGCAGTTTAGGTGGGACTAGCGGGATTATTTACTACGAGCAGTACTTC. It is translated as CASSLGGTSGIIYYEQYF.

In the case of this clonotype: One base away lies a much larger clone, so this may be a sequencing read error. The chain uses TRBV11-2 and TRBJ1-2, with D unclear. Trimming pared 0 bases from V and 7 bases from J, leaving 9 bases between. Germline CDR1 is SGHAT and CDR2 is FQNNGV. The CDR3 has 13 amino acids. The CDR3: CASSLDPEIGYTF. The CDR3 coding sequence is TGTGCCAGCAGCTTAGATCCTGAGATTGGCTACACCTTC.

Worth noting for this clonotype: With a much larger clone just one base away, this may be a read error. J is TRBJ2-1 and V is TRBV11-3; 10 nucleotides agree with TRBD1. Germline assignment: CDR1 SGHNT and CDR2 YENEEA. CDR3 size: 15 residues. With 7 bases clipped from V and 9 bases from J, the junction kept 12 bases outside the gene matches. The CDR3 sequence is CASNLRQGAWGEQFF. As DNA, the CDR3 is TGTGCCAGCAACCTAAGACAGGGGGCTTGGGGTGAGCAGTTCTTC.

A remark on this clonotype: The junction departs from germline at one end; a sequencing error may be responsible. The rearrangement joins TRBV12-5 to TRBJ1-1, with D perhaps TRBD1 (5 bases). CDR1 and CDR2 from the germline V gene are LGHNT and FRNRAP. The CDR3 is made up of 13 amino acids. CDR3 DNA sequence: TGCGCTAGTGGTGTGGGACTGAACACTGAAGCTTTCTTT. It translates to CASGVGLNTEAFF.

The chain uses TRBV12-3 or TRBV12-4 and TRBJ2-2, with D unresolved. The CDR3 has 15 amino acids. The V and J ends lost 5 bases and 5 bases respectively, with 15 bases between them. CDR3 coding DNA: TGTGCCAGCAGTCGGAACGCGCAAGATACCGGGGAGCTGTTTTTT. Residues: CASSRNAQDTGELFF.

The V call is TRBV6-1, the J call TRBJ2-1; D is tentatively TRBD1 or TRBD2 (5 bases each). The germline gives CDR1 MNHNS, CDR2 SASEGT. The CDR3 is made up of 17 amino acids. V gave up 3 bases and J gave up 5 bases, with 20 bases separating them. DNA for the CDR3: TGTGCCAGCAGTGAGAGGGACCGAGGAGTCCCCGACAATGAGCAGTTCTTC. Its translation is CASSERDRGVPDNEQFF.

This clonotype was picked up one time. One end of the junction does not line up with germline, which may come from a read error. The chain is built from TRBV29-1 and TRBJ2-7; no definite D call. Germline V gene lookup returns CDR1 SQVTM and CDR2 ANQGSEA. The length of the CDR3 is 13 residues. Here the CDR3 reads CSVEGISPNEQYF. The CDR3 region has the DNA TGCAGCGTTGAAGGGATATCTCCCAACGAACAGTACTTC.

The chain has TRBV4-1 and TRBJ2-7; D unclear. Between the trimmed V and J ends, which lost 1 base and 0 bases, there was a span of 16 bases. Germline CDR1 reads MGHRA; CDR2 reads YSYEKL. This CDR3 is 17 amino acids long. The CDR3 protein is CASSQASLGYRSYEQYF. CDR3 coding DNA: TGCGCCAGCAGCCAAGCCTCCTTAGGGTACCGCTCCTACGAGCAGTACTTC.

In this sample, this clonotype turned up a few times. This chain uses TRBV7-9 with TRBJ2-7, with 15 bases aligning to TRBD2. The V segment lost 5 bases and the J segment 1 base; nucleotides outside the gene matches: 6. Germline values: CDR1 SEHNR, CDR2 FQNEAQ (reference sequence). The CDR3 length is 17 residues. CDR3 in amino acids: CASSGGGTSGRSYEQYF. The CDR3 nucleotides are TGTGCCAGCAGCGGAGGCGGGACTAGCGGGAGGTCCTACGAGCAGTACTTC.

This clonotype turned up a few times. The chain joins TRBV6-6 to TRBJ1-1; 7 positions agree with TRBD1. Germline lookup yields CDR1 MNHNY and CDR2 SVGAGI (reference sequence). J was trimmed by 11 bases and V by 6 bases; bases with no gene match: 12. This CDR3 is built from 13 residues. The CDR3, as DNA: TGTGCCAGCAGCCTCGGACAGGCTGTGTTGGCTTTCTTT. Protein: CASSLGQAVLAFF.

Notes on this clonotype: An end of the junction differs from the germline gene, which may be a read error. The chain has TRBV11-1 and TRBJ2-2, with 12 bases aligning to TRBD2. Germline values: CDR1 SGHAT, CDR2 FQDESV (reference sequence). The CDR3 runs 18 residues. CDR3 sequence (DNA): TGTGCCAGCAGCTTTCCCCTAGCGGGAGGGCCTGACACCGGGGAGCTGTCGTTT. As protein: CASSFPLAGGPDTGELSF.

V usage is TRBV12-3 or TRBV12-4 and J usage is TRBJ2-7; 11 positions agree with TRBD2. Losses at the gene ends were 8 bases for V and 7 bases for J; bases not matched to a gene: 13. The CDR3 has 15 amino acids. CDR3 sequence (DNA): TGTGCCAGCCAGGGGTCCGGGACTAGCGGCTATGAGCAGTACTTC. Encoded protein: CASQGSGTSGYEQYF.

In the case of this clonotype: One end of the junction does not line up with germline, which may come from a read error. The V and J genes are TRBV11-2 and TRBJ2-1, with D possibly matching TRBD2 (6 bases). The CDR3 extends over 15 amino acids. Per the germline V gene, CDR1 is SGHAT and CDR2 is FQNNGV. CDR3 sequence (DNA): TGTGCCAGCAACACCTCTAGCGCCCCCACCAATGAGCAGTCCTTC. It specifies CASNTSSAPTNEQSF.

V and J are TRBV28 and TRBJ1-1; TRBD1 is a possible D gene (5 bases). Germline loops: CDR1 MDHEN, CDR2 SYDVKM. The CDR3 is made up of 11 amino acids. V was cut by 4 bases and J by 10 bases, with 10 bases left in between. CDR3 sequence: CASSWGRVAFF. Here the CDR3 DNA reads TGTGCCAGCAGTTGGGGCCGAGTAGCTTTCTTT.

This chain connects TRBV10-3 to TRBJ2-1, with TRBD1 matching 8 bases. The junction had 1 base not matched to a gene; V was cut back by 9 bases and J by 3 bases. CDR1 is ENHRY and CDR2 is SYGVKD in the germline V gene. This CDR3 has 12 residues. CDR3 DNA sequence: TGTGCCATGGGACAGGACTACAATGAGCAGTTCTTC. It specifies CAMGQDYNEQFF.

The CDR3 is CASSYEGLGVAFF. The CDR3 DNA reads TGTGCCAGCAGTTACGAGGGGTTGGGGGTAGCTTTCTTT. V is TRBV6-6 and J is TRBJ1-1; tentative D call: TRBD1 (5 bases). The germline V gene encodes CDR1 MNHNY and CDR2 SVGAGI (reference sequence). This CDR3 is built from 13 residues. Between the trimmed V and J ends, which lost 2 bases and 10 bases, there was a span of 14 bases.

J is TRBJ2-1 and V is TRBV5-6; 10 nucleotides agree with TRBD2. Germline CDR1 is SGHDT and CDR2 is YYEEEE. The CDR3 runs to 17 residues. After removal of 3 bases from V and 5 bases from J, the junction contained 11 bases not matched to a gene. The CDR3 DNA is TGTGCCAGCAGCTCGGGCCCTACTAGCGGGATCGACAATGAGCAGTTCTTC. As protein: CASSSGPTSGIDNEQFF.

V and J are TRBV18 and TRBJ2-5; TRBD1 matches 7 bases. The V gene end was trimmed by 5 bases and the J gene end by 3 bases; junction bases not matched to a gene: 9. The CDR3 is 15 amino acids. The germline V gene has CDR1 KGHSH and CDR2 LQKENI. This chain's CDR3 is CASSYETGFKETQYF. CDR3 DNA: TGTGCCAGCTCATACGAGACAGGGTTTAAAGAGACCCAGTACTTC.

As concerns this clonotype: Mismatch with germline at one junction end may stem from a read error. The chain employs TRBV18 and TRBJ2-5; tentative D call: TRBD1 (6 bases). The CDR3 spans 15 residues. Looked up from germline, CDR1 is KGHSH and CDR2 is LQKENI. CDR3: CASSPSRGYQETQYF. CDR3 sequence (DNA): TGTGCCAGCTCACCGTCGAGGGGGTACCAAGAGACGCAGTACTTC.

The count of this clonotype is one. Sequence at one end of the junction differs from germline and may be a read error. This chain links TRBV12-3 or TRBV12-4 with TRBJ2-1, with a weak D call TRBD1 (5 bases). CDR3 length: 12 amino acids. CDR3 bases: TGTGCCAGTAGTTTAGGGGAAGACGAGCGGTTCTTC. Translation gives CASSLGEDERFF.

Ten or more counts support this clonotype. V is TRBV11-1 and J is TRBJ2-1; 12 bases line up with TRBD2. The CDR3 has 18 residues. V was clipped by 5 bases and J by 0 bases; unmatched bases: 8. CDR1 is SGHAT and CDR2 is FQDESV in the germline V gene (reference sequence). This CDR3 is CASSLTSGGLSSYNEQFF. The CDR3 DNA is TGTGCCAGCAGCCTTACTAGCGGGGGGCTCAGCTCCTACAATGAGCAGTTCTTC. The variable domain in full, with the rest retrieved from reference TRBV11-1 and TRBJ2-1, is EAEVAQSPRYKITEKSQAVAFWCDPISGHATLYWYRQILGQGPELLVQFQDESVVDDSQLPKDRFSAERLKGVDSTLKIQPAELGDSAMYLCASSLTSGGLSSYNEQFFGPGTRLTVL.

This chain uses TRBV25-1 with TRBJ1-2, with D possibly being TRBD1 (6 bases). Looked up from germline, CDR1 is MGHDK and CDR2 is SYGVNS. The CDR3 runs 12 residues. Trimming cost V 5 bases and J 6 bases, with 10 bases left between them. This CDR3 reads CASSWSGDGYTF. The DNA for the CDR3 is TGTGCCAGCAGTTGGTCAGGGGATGGCTACACCTTC.

J is TRBJ2-7 and V is TRBV7-9; D may be TRBD2 (6 bases). The V gene's germline CDR1 is SEHNR and CDR2 FQNEAQ (reference sequence). The CDR3 has 16 residues. V lost 5 bases to trimming and J lost 2 bases, with 19 bases between them. CDR3 DNA sequence: TGTGCCAGCAGCCATCCCCGGAGGGAGTCCGCCTACGAGCAGTACTTC. Protein product: CASSHPRRESAYEQYF.

This clonotype has a handful of counts. V usage is TRBV6-5 and J usage is TRBJ1-1; 9 nucleotides align to TRBD1. Looked up from germline, CDR1 is MNHEY and CDR2 is SVGAGI. Germline trimming cut 4 bases from V and 1 base from J; bases unmatched to any gene: 7. The CDR3 runs 16 residues. CDR3 loop: CASSSLKTGGNTEAFF. CDR3 sequence (DNA): TGTGCCAGCAGTTCCCTCAAGACAGGGGGGAACACTGAAGCTTTCTTT.

About this clonotype: This may be a read error, as it is one base from a much larger clone. V is TRBV11-2 and J is TRBJ1-4, with D uncertain. CDR1 and CDR2 (germline): SGHAT, FQNNGV. This CDR3 comprises 14 residues. The CDR3 protein is CANSPGPQNLGLFF. In DNA form, the CDR3 reads TGTGCCAACAGCCCCGGCCCCCAAAACCTAGGGCTGTTTTTT.

V usage is TRBV10-3 and J usage is TRBJ2-1, with 8 nucleotides matching TRBD1. CDR1 is ENHRY, CDR2 SYGVKD, per germline. Germline trimming cut 2 bases from V and 6 bases from J; bases unmatched to any gene: 3. This CDR3 has 14 residues. The CDR3, as DNA: TGTGCCATCAGTGAGCGGACAGGGAGCAATGAGCAGTTCTTC. It encodes CAISERTGSNEQFF.

This chain connects TRBV12-3 or TRBV12-4 to TRBJ2-1; perhaps TRBD2 as D (6 bases). V was shortened by 7 bases and J by 6 bases, with 13 bases between the two germline ends. This CDR3 spans 13 amino acids. Here the CDR3 reads CASTPGLRNEQFF. As DNA, the CDR3 is TGTGCCAGCACCCCGGGACTTCGCAATGAGCAGTTCTTC.

Points on this clonotype: A much more abundant neighbour one base away suggests this may be a read error. The J gene is TRBJ2-3, the V gene TRBV6-1; possible D gene TRBD2, 6 bases. The CDR3 consists of 11 residues. Looked up from germline, CDR1 is MNHNS and CDR2 is SASEGT. DNA for the CDR3: TGTACCAGCAGGCGGGAAGATACGCAGTATTTT. It encodes CTSRREDTQYF.

The J gene is TRBJ2-7, the V gene TRBV11-2; D call uncertain. V gave up 0 bases and J gave up 6 bases, with 24 bases separating them. CDR1 SGHAT and CDR2 FQNNGV come from the germline V gene. The CDR3 runs 18 residues. CDR3 sequence: CASSLEGWRTRKRGEQYF. CDR3 in DNA: TGTGCCAGCAGCTTAGAAGGGTGGAGAACGAGGAAGAGAGGCGAGCAGTACTTC.